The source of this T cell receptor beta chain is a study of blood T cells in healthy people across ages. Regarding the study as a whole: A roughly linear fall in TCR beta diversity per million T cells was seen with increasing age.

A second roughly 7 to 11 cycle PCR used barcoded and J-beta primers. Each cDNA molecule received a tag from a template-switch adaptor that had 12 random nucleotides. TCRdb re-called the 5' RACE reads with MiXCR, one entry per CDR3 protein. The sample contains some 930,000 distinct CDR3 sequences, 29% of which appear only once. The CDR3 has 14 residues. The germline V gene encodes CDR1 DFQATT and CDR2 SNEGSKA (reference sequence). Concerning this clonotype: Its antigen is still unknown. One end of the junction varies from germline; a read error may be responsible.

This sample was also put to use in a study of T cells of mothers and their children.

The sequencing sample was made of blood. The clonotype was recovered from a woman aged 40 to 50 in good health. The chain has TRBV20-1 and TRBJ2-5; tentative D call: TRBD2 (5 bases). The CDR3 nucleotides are TGCAGTGCTGGAGGACGAGCGGCCCAAGGGACCCAGTACTTC. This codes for CSAGGRAAQGTQYF.